Each of the 10 T cell receptor beta chains below was sequenced from the same sample in a study of cytomegalovirus exposure and HLA in healthy donors. The primer mix had 60 Vbeta and 13 Jbeta primers. Sequencing used immunoSEQ multiplex PCR; TCRdb keeps in-frame clones, though not all of them. The sample data list about 200,000 clones. The sequencing input was PBMCs. The receptor set was obtained from a girl aged 2-9 years in good health and CMV-seropositive.

The CDR3 here is CASIVHKNLNTEAFF. CDR3 coding DNA: TGTGCCAGTATTGTTCACAAAAATTTGAACACTGAAGCTTTCTTT. The rearrangement joins TRBV19 to TRBJ1-1; D remains ambiguous. CDR3 length equals 15 residues. Germline assignment: CDR1 LNHDA and CDR2 SQIVND (reference sequence). V shed 7 bases and J shed 0 bases, with 15 bases lying between them. The complete variable domain, with remaining parts taken from reference TRBV19 and TRBJ1-1, reads DGGITQSPKYLFRKEGQNVTLSCEQNLNHDAMYWYRQDPGQGLRLIYYSQIVNDFQKGDIAEGYSVSREKKESFPLTVTSAQKNPTAFYLCASIVHKNLNTEAFFGQGTRLTVV.

The genes are TRBV27 and TRBJ1-4; 9 bases line up with TRBD1. There are 13 residues in the CDR3. Germline values: CDR1 MNHEY, CDR2 SMNVEV (reference sequence). Trimming cost V 5 bases and J 10 bases; bases outside gene matches: 5. CDR3 region: CASSGGQGGKLFF. The DNA for the CDR3 is TGTGCCAGCAGTGGGGGACAGGGTGGAAAACTGTTTTTT.

The chain combines TRBV6-1 with TRBJ2-2; TRBD2 matches 14 bases. Germline V lookup: CDR1 MNHNS, CDR2 SASEGT. This CDR3 has 14 amino acids. Trimming took 7 bases from V and 7 from J; bases not matched to a gene: 2. As DNA, the CDR3 is TGTGCCAGCACGGGACTAGCGGGAGTCGGGGAGCTGTTTTTT. Translated: CASTGLAGVGELFF.

V gene TRBV6-1 combines with J gene TRBJ2-3; maybe TRBD1 (5 bases). The length of the CDR3 is 12 residues. Trimming removed 6 bases at V and 2 bases at J, with 6 bases between. Germline CDR1 is MNHNS and CDR2 is SASEGT. CDR3 protein: CASRDNTDTQYF. The CDR3 DNA sequence: TGTGCCAGCAGGGACAACACAGATACGCAGTATTTT.

V usage is TRBV18 and J usage is TRBJ2-3; D gene uncertain. The CDR3 is 14 amino acids. CDR1 and CDR2 from the germline V gene are KGHSH and LQKENI. Trimming took 6 bases from V and 0 from J, leaving 10 bases between them. The CDR3 spells CASSQLESTDTQYF. Here the CDR3 DNA reads TGTGCCAGCTCCCAACTCGAGAGCACAGATACGCAGTATTTT.

The chain couples TRBV5-1 to TRBJ1-1; TRBD1 agrees at 7 bases. This CDR3 is 19 amino acids long. Germline assignment: CDR1 SGHRS and CDR2 YFSETQ. V shed 0 bases and J 4 bases; nucleotides not matched to a gene: 18. The CDR3 DNA reads TGCGCCAGCAGCTTGGGGACGACAGGGCGGCGATATGGGGGCACTGAAGCTTTCTTT. Translating it yields CASSLGTTGRRYGGTEAFF.

The CDR3 loop is CASSEPGQGGEQYF. In DNA, the CDR3 is TGTGCCAGCAGTGAGCCCGGACAGGGTGGCGAGCAGTACTTC. The chain is built from TRBV25-1 and TRBJ2-7, with 8 bases fitting TRBD1. Per the germline V gene, CDR1 is MGHDK and CDR2 is SYGVNS. The V gene end was trimmed by 3 bases and the J gene end by 6 bases; junction bases not matched to a gene: 7. The CDR3 totals 14 residues.

J is TRBJ1-1 and V is TRBV5-1; tentatively, D is TRBD1 (5 bases). Trimming took 1 base from V and 2 from J, leaving 9 bases between them. This CDR3 region has 14 residues. Germline V lookup: CDR1 SGHRS, CDR2 YFSETQ. This chain's CDR3 is CASSLSGENTEAFF. The CDR3 DNA sequence: TGCGCCAGCAGCTTGTCGGGGGAAAACACTGAAGCTTTCTTT.

This chain links TRBV7-9 with TRBJ1-1; TRBD1 aligns across 9 bases. Germline V lookup: CDR1 SEHNR, CDR2 FQNEAQ (reference sequence). This CDR3 has 15 amino acids. The V segment lost 2 bases and the J segment 1 base; nucleotides outside the gene matches: 2. CDR3 in DNA: TGTGCCAGCAGCTTAATACAGGGGGCGAACACTGAAGCTTTCTTT. It codes for CASSLIQGANTEAFF.

The rearrangement joins TRBV10-3 to TRBJ2-5; 7 nucleotides match TRBD1. The ends lost 4 bases at V and 3 bases at J; junction bases unmatched: 11. CDR3 length: 16 residues. Germline V lookup: CDR1 ENHRY, CDR2 SYGVKD. The CDR3, as DNA: TGTGCCATCAGTGTGAGGATCAGGGGGAAGGAAGAGACCCAGTACTTC. This gives the protein CAISVRIRGKEETQYF.